The 5 T cell receptor beta chains below all came from one sample that was sequenced in a study of blood T cell repertoires in COVID-19. The assay was immunoSEQ multiplex PCR, and TCRdb's table has in-frame clones only and misses some. In the table there are some 180,000 clones, over 80% of which are singletons. The sample was peripheral blood. These receptors were collected from a woman aged 60-75 years with COVID-19, enrolled during active disease.

The V and J genes are TRBV5-1 and TRBJ2-5, with 10 nucleotides matching TRBD1. In germline, CDR1 is SGHRS, CDR2 YFSETQ. The CDR3 is 15 residues long. V was pared by 5 bases and J by 3 bases, with 7 bases of the junction left unmatched. CDR3 DNA sequence: TGCGCCAGCAGTAGGGACAGGGGCCCAGAAGAGACCCAGTACTTC. Its protein product is CASSRDRGPEETQYF.

The rearrangement joins TRBV4-2 to TRBJ1-3, with D possibly matching TRBD1 (5 bases). V was cut by 0 bases and J by 7 bases, with 16 bases left in between. The germline gives CDR1 LGHNA, CDR2 YNFKEQ. The CDR3 has 16 residues. The DNA for the CDR3 is TGTGCCAGCAGCCAAGAAATGGGATGGGGCAGCAACACCATATATTTT. Translating it yields CASSQEMGWGSNTIYF.

This sequence joins TRBV4-3 and TRBJ1-2; D is uncertain. Germline CDR1 LGHNA, CDR2 YSLEER. CDR3 length equals 14 residues. Deletions cut 1 base from V and 3 bases from J, with 9 bases between. The CDR3 sequence: CASSQVAPDYGYTF. The CDR3 nucleotides are TGCGCCAGCAGCCAAGTAGCGCCAGACTATGGCTACACCTTC.

The genes are TRBV28 and TRBJ1-5, with D hard to call. The V gene lost 6 bases and the J gene lost 9 bases, with 15 bases spanning the gap. Germline V gene lookup returns CDR1 MDHEN and CDR2 SYDVKM. This CDR3 comprises 13 residues. The CDR3 DNA reads TGTGCCAGCAGCACAGCATTGTTTAGGCCCCAGCATTTT. It encodes CASSTALFRPQHF.

The CDR3 nucleotides are TGTGCCAGCAGCTTTGGCGAGCGGTCTGAAGCTTTCTTT. This gives the protein CASSFGERSEAFF. The chain uses TRBV7-9 and TRBJ1-1; the D is unclear. The length of the CDR3 is 13 residues. Per germline, CDR1 SEHNR and CDR2 FQNEAQ (reference sequence). Between the trimmed V and J ends, which lost 3 bases and 6 bases, there was a span of 11 bases.